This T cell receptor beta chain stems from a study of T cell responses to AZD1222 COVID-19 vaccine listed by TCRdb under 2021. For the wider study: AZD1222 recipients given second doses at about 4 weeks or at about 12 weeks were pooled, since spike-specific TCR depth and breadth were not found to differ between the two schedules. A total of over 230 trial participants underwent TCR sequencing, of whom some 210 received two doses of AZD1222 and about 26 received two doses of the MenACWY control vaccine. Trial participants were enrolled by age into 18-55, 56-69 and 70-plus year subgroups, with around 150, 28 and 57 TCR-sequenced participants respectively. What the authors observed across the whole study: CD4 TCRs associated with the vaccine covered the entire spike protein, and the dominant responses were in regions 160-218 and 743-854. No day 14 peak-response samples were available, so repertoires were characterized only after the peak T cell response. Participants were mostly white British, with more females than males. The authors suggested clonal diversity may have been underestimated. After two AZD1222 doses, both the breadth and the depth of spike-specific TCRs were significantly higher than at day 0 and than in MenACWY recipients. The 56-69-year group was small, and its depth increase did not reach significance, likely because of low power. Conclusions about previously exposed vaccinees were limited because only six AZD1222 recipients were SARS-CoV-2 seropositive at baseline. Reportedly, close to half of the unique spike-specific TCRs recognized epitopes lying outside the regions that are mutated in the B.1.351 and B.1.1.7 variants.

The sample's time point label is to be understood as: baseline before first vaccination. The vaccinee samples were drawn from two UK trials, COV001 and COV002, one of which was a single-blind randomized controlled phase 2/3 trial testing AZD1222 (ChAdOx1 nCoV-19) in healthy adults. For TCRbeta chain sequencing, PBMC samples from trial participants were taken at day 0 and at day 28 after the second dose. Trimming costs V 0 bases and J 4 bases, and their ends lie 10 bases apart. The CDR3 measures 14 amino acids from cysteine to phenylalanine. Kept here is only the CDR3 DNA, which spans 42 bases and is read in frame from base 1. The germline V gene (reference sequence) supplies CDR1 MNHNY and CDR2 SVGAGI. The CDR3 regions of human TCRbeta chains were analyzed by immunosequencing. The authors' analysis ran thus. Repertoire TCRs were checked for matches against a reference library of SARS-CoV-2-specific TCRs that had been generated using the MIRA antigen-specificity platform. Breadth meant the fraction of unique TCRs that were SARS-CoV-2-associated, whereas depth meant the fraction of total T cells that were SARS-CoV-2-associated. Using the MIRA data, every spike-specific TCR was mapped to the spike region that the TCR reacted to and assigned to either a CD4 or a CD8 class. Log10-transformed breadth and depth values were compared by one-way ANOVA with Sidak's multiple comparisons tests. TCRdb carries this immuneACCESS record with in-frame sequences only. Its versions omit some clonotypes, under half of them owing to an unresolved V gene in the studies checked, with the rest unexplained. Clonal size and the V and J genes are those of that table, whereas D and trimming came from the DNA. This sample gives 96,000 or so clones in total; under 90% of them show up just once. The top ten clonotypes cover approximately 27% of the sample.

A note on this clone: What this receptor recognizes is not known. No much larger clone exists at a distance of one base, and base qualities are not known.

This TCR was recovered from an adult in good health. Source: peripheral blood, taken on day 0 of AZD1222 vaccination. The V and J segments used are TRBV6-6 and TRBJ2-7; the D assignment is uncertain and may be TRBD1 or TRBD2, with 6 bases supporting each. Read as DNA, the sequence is TGTGCCAGCAGTTACTCTTCGGGGGCTTACGAGCAGTACTTC. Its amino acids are CASSYSSGAYEQYF.